This T cell receptor beta chain is drawn from a study of T cell responses to AZD1222 COVID-19 vaccine. Germline trimming cut 5 bases from V and 1 base from J; bases unmatched to any gene: 6. This CDR3 is built from 16 residues. The germline CDR1 and CDR2 sequences are SEHNR and FQNEAQ (reference sequence). This table comes from immunoSEQ multiplex PCR, and its TCRdb copy is limited to in-frame clones, with some not included. The sample records 80,000 to 95,000 clones, 80% to 90% being singletons. The sequences come from peripheral blood, collected on day 0 of AZD1222 vaccination. The chain carries TRBV7-9 and TRBJ1-5; TRBD1 agrees at 9 bases. This TCR came from an adult in good health. The CDR3 DNA reads as TGTGCCAGCAGCCCAGGGACAGGGACGAGCAATCAGCCCCAGCATTTT. The encoded protein is CASSPGTGTSNQPQHF.